The text below deals with one T cell receptor beta chain. This clone is described as medium-sized (0.01 to 0.1%). Its antigen remains unidentified. No base-level quality is on record; no much larger clone is a single base apart. Preparation of the library involved the immunoSEQ multiplex PCR assay. TCRdb took this table from immuneACCESS and kept in-frame rearrangements with V and J called. Such tables lack part of the clones; where checked against another copy, unresolved V genes explain under half of the gap, and the rest is unexplained. Across this sample there are 7,000 to 9,500 clones, with about 72% seen only once. 16% of the sample lies in the top ten. Between the V and J ends, shortened by 7 bases and 6 bases respectively, the junction contains 15 bases. The germline V gene sets CDR1 to SNHLY and CDR2 to FYNNEI. Spanning cysteine to phenylalanine, the CDR3 consists of 14 amino acids. The retained sequence is limited to the CDR3, 42 bases, with the frame set at the first base.

The entry originates in a study of CD4+ T cells in melanoma (dated by TCRdb to 2021 to 2024). About the investigation overall: Neoantigen-specific CD4+ T cells in human melanoma were investigated in the study. Broad study findings and their caveats: According to the report, neoantigen-specific CD4+ T cells in melanoma displayed diverse differentiation states. Neoantigen-specific CD4+ T cells were reported to be correlated with the function of CD8+ T cells, macrophages and B cells.

Donors were patients with melanoma. The TCR was taken from a human donor with melanoma. The chain joins TRBV2 to TRBJ2-2, with TRBD1 perhaps the D gene, on 6 matching bases. The sample taken for sequencing was cells from a culture (not recorded whether cultured in vitro). The DNA sequence is TGTGCCAGCAAGGTCTTGGGGGCAGCCGGGGAGCTGTTTTTT. Protein translation: CASKVLGAAGELFF.